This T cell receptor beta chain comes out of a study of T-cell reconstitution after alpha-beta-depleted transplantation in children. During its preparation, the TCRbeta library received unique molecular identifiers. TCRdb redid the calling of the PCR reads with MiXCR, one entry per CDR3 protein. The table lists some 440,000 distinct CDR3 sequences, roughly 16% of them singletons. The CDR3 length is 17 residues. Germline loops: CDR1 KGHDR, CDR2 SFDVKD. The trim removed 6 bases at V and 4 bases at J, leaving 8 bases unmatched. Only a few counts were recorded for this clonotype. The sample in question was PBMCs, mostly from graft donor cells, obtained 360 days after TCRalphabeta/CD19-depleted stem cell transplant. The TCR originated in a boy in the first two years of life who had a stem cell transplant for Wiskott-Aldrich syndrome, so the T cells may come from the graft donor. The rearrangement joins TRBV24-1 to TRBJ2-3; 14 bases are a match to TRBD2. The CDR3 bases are TGTGCCACCAGTAGCCCTGGACTAGCGGGAGGATCAGATACGCAGTATTTT. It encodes CATSSPGLAGGSDTQYF.